The T cell receptor beta chain described here comes from a study of OX40 agonist ivuxolimab in advanced cancers. Across the study: The patients received agonistic anti-OX40 (CD134) antibody ivuxolimab. Partial responses were achieved by three patients, of whom one had hepatocellular carcinoma and two had cutaneous melanoma.

This clone was detected once. Germline loops: CDR1 MNHEY, CDR2 SVGAGI. The CDR3 spans 14 residues. Trimming took 0 bases from V and 9 from J, leaving 12 bases between them. Assay: immunoSEQ multiplex PCR; the TCRdb copy retains only in-frame clones and omits some. The sample contains more than 15,000 clones, 86% of which appear only once. The rearrangement joins TRBV6-5 to TRBJ2-1; D is undetermined. This receptor was obtained from an adult with an advanced solid tumor such as melanoma, head and neck, liver or kidney cancer. The input for sequencing was CD4+ or CD8+ T cells sorted from blood, taken in a trial of the OX40 agonist ivuxolimab. DNA for the CDR3: TGTGCCAGCAGTTACTCGGGTCGCGGTAGTGAGCAGTTCTTC. It translates to CASSYSGRGSEQFF.